This T cell receptor (beta chain) was observed in a study of blood T cells in healthy people across ages. The CDR3 totals 12 residues. V dropped 6 bases and J dropped 5; count of bases not matched to a gene: 5. Germline loops: CDR1 DFQATT, CDR2 SNEGSKA (reference sequence). This clonotype came up many times. Together with a sample-barcoded 5' primer, a J-beta primer mix was included in a second PCR lasting about 7 to 11 cycles. One entry per CDR3 protein, called by TCRdb with MiXCR from the 5' RACE reads. The sample yields hundreds of thousands of distinct CDR3 sequences, 40% to 50% seen once. This clonotype originated in a man at least 80 years old in good health. The rearrangement joins TRBV20-1 to TRBJ2-5; 8 nucleotides align to TRBD1. What was sequenced was blood. CDR3 protein: CSAQTGVETQYF. The DNA for the CDR3 is TGCAGTGCCCAGACAGGGGTGGAGACCCAGTACTTC.